Sequencing of this T cell receptor beta chain was carried out in a study of blood T cell repertoires in COVID-19. Study-level information: PBMCs, B-cell-depleted T cells, or T cells were the source of the cDNA or gDNA that made up the material.

This table comes from immunoSEQ multiplex PCR, and its TCRdb copy is limited to in-frame clones, with some not included. Of approximately 270,000 clones detected, roughly 91% appear once; the ten largest clones hold 0.7% to 0.9%. This clone was observed a few times. The CDR3 extends over 13 amino acids. Germline CDR1 is SGHTA and CDR2 is FQGTGA. With 5 bases removed from V and 10 bases from J, the gap between germline ends came to 12 bases. Sequencing used peripheral blood. The TCR originated in a man aged 25 to 40 with acute or convalescent COVID-19. This chain links TRBV7-3 with TRBJ1-6; the D gene is possibly TRBD1 (6 bases). The CDR3 coding sequence is TGTGCCAGCAGCAAAGGGGGTGACTCACCCCTCCACTTT. It is translated as CASSKGGDSPLHF.